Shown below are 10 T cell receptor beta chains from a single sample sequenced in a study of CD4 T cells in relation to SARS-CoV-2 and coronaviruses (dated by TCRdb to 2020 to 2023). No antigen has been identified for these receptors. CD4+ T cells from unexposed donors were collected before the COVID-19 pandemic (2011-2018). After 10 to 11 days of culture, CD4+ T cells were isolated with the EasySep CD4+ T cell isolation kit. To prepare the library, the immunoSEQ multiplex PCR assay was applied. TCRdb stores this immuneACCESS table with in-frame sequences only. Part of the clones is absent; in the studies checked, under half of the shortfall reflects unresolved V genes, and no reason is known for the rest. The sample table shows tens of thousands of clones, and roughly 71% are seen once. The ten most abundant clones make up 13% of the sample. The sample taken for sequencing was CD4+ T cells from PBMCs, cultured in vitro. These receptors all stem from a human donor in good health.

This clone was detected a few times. In DNA, the CDR3 is TGTGCCAGCAGTTTATCCCTCGAGCAGTACTTC. Protein product: CASSLSLEQYF. This chain links TRBV12-3 or TRBV12-4 with TRBJ2-7, with D unclear. There are 11 residues in the CDR3. The V end lost 2 bases, the J end lost 6 bases, and 5 bases lay between the germline ends.

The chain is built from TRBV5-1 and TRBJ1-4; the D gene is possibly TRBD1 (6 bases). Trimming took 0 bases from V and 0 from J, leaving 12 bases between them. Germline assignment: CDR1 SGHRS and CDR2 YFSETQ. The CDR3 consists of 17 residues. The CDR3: CASSLGQGTSTNEKLFF. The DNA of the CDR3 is TGCGCCAGCAGCTTGGGGCAGGGGACCTCAACTAATGAAAAACTGTTTTTT.

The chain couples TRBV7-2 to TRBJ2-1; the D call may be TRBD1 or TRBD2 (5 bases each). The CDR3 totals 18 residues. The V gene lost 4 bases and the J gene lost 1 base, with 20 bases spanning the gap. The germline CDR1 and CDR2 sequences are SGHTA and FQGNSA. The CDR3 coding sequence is TGTGCCAGCAGCTCGATTAGAGGGGCAGGCGGATCCTACAATGAGCAGTTCTTC. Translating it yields CASSSIRGAGGSYNEQFF.

CDR3 sequence (DNA): TGTGCCAGCAGTTCTTACGGGGACAGGCCCTACGAGCAGTACTTC. Protein product: CASSSYGDRPYEQYF. The V gene is TRBV6-5, the J gene TRBJ2-7, with 8 bases lining up with TRBD1. V was pared by 4 bases and J by 2 bases, with 7 bases of the junction left unmatched. Germline V CDR1 and CDR2: MNHEY, SVGAGI. The CDR3 sequence is 15 residues long.

The CDR3 DNA reads TGTGCCAGCAGTGAATCCCATACTAGATACGAGCAGTACTTC. This sequence encodes CASSESHTRYEQYF. The V and J genes are TRBV2 and TRBJ2-7; D may be TRBD2 (5 bases). From germline, CDR1 is SNHLY and CDR2 FYNNEI. V shed 2 bases and J shed 4 bases, with 12 bases lying between them. This CDR3 is built from 14 residues.

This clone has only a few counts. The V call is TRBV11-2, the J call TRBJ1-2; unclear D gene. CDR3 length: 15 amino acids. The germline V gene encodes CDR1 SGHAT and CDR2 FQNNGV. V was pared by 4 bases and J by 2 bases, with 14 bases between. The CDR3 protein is CASSSLSSFNYGYTF. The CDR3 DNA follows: TGTGCCAGCAGCTCCCTGAGTAGTTTCAACTATGGCTACACCTTC.

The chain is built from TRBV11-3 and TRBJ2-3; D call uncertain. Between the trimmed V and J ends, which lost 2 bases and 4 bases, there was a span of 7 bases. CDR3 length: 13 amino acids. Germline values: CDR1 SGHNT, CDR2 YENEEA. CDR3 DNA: TGTGCCAGCAGCTTAAACATGGCAGATACGCAGTATTTT. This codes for CASSLNMADTQYF.

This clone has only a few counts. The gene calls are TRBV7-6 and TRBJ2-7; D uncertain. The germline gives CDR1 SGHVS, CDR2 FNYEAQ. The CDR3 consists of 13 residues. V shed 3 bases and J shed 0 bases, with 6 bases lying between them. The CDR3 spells CASSFSGSYEQYF. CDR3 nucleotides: TGTGCCAGCAGCTTCAGTGGCTCCTACGAGCAGTACTTC.

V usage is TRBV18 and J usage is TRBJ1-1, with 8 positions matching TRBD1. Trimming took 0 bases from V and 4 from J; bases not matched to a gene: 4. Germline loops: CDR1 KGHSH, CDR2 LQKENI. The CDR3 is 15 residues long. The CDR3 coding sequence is TGTGCCAGCTCACCACCGTCGACAGGGGTCACTGAAGCTTTCTTT. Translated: CASSPPSTGVTEAFF.

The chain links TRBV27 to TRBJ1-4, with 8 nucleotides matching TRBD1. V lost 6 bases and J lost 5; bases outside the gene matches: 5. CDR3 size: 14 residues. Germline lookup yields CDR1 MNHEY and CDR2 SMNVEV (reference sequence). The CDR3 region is CASSPGTGNEKLFF. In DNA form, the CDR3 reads TGTGCCAGCAGCCCCGGGACAGGAAATGAAAAACTGTTTTTT.